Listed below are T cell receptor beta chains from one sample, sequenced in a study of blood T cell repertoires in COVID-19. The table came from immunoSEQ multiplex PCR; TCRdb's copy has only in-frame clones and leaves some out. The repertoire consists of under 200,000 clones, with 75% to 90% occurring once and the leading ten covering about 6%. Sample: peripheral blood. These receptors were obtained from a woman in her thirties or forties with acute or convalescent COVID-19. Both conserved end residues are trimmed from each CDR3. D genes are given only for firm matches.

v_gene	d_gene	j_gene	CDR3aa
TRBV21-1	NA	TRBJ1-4	ASSKGGGRPEKLF
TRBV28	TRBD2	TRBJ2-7	ASTGTSGTYEQY
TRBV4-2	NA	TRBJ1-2	ASSQATTENGYT
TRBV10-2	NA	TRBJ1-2	ASSEPGSASYGYT
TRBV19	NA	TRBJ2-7	ASSSGGAPYEQY
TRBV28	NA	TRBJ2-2	ASISLNSPNTGELF
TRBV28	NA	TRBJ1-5	ASSSAFGGQPQH
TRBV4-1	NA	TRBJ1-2	ASSQDVPGVAYGYT
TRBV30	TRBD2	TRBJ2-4	AWSGEGPAKNIQY
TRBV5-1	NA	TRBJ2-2	ASSLAGDTGELF
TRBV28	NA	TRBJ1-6	ASSFQVVLNSPLH
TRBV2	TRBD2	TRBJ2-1	ASSEGGGRGEQF
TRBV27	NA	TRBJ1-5	ASSSSGYSNQPQH
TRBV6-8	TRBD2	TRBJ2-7	ASKRGVLIYEQY
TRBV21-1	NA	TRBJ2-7	ASSTKTGGHEQY
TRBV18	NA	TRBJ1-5	ASSRMGGEYNQPQH
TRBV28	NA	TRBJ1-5	ASSRGYRNQPQH
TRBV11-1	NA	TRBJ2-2	ASEAGDTGELF
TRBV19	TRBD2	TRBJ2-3	ASSIPGGVTDTQY
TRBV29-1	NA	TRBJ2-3	SASPRGAPTDTQY
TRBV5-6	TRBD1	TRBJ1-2	ASRRGTGDGYT
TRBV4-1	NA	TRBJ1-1	ASSRWGDWTEAF
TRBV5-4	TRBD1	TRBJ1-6	ASSLAAGGTSPLH
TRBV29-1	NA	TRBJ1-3	SVLQGRGNTIY
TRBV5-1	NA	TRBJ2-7	ASSFAGITYEQY
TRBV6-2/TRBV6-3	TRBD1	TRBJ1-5	ASSDRALHQPQH
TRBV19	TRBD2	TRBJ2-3	ASSYRTSGVSDTQY
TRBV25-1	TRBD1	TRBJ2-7	ASSSAPGGQGAREQY
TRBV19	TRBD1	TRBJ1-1	ASSDRQGESEAF
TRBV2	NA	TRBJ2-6	ASSKNVGRANVLT
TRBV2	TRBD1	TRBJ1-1	ASSEPQGGVVNTEAF
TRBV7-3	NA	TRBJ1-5	ASSLNQPQH
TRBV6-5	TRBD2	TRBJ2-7	ASSTLAEVYEQY
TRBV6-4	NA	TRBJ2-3	ASSQDGLSTDTQY
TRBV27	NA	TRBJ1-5	ASSARQARVDQPQH
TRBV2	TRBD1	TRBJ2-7	ASSKTGTGGSEQY
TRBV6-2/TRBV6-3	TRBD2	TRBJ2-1	ASSYSSSFGTSGNEQF
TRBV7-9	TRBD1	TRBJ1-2	ASLLTGAGGYT
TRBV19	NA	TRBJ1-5	ASSWGGRAGSNQPQH
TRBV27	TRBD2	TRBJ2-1	ASSSRTSGSFQF
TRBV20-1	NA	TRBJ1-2	SATRQAHPA
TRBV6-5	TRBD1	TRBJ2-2	ASRTGDSNTGELF
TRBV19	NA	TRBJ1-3	ASSRAFSGNTIY
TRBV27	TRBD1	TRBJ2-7	ASSLTGAWGEQY
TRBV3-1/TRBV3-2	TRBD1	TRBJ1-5	ASSQNRGARPQH
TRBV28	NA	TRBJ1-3	ASSLPTSGNTIY
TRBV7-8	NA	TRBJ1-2	ASSPPNRDGYT
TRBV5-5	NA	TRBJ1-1	ASSSTVMNTEAF
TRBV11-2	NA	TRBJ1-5	ASSLGGGPEPQH
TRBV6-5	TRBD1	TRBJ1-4	ASSRQGVGEKLF
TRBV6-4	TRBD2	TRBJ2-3	ASSDSASGSADTQY
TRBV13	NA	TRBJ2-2	ASSTMLGSNTGELF
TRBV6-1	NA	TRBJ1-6	ASSEEYGTLGSPLH
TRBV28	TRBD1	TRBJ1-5	ASRSLDRGENQPQH